This TCR beta chain stems from a study of Ad26.COV2.S vaccination and SARS-CoV-2 variants. The repertoire was sequenced with immunoSEQ multiplex PCR; TCRdb's copy has only in-frame clones and lacks some. Of about 680,000 clones in the sample, roughly 90% are singletons; the top ten hold about 1.5%. The CDR3 contains 18 residues. For this clone: Its antigen is unidentified.

Documented treatment: some 20 received Ad26.COV2.S at low or high dose, single or two shots; 5 received placebo; per-sample allocation not given. On day 63 after the first injection, vaccine and placebo recipients gave samples. Notes on the study in general: The study found similar non-spike TCR breadth in vaccine and placebo recipients.

The receptor comes from a person aged 18-65 years who received the Ad26.COV2.S COVID-19 vaccine or a placebo. The sequencing used peripheral blood, collected in a trial of Ad26.COV2.S vaccine versus placebo. This rearrangement joins TRBV12-2 to TRBJ2-3; the listed D gene, TRBD2, was not tested against the DNA. TRBV12-2 is classified as a pseudogene. The CDR3 DNA sequence: TGTGCAAGTCGCTCCCCTTGGGGGACTAGCGGGATAACAGATACGCAGTATTTT. Protein: CASRSPWGTSGITDTQYF.